The clone carrying this TCR beta chain showed up just once. What it binds is unknown. Tissue from the graft was processed to free its intraepithelial and lamina propria lymphocytes. TCRdb keeps only in-frame clones here, not all; method: immunoSEQ multiplex PCR. The sample has around 37,000 clones; approximately 90% are singletons. These data belong to a study of graft-versus-host responses after intestinal transplantation. Looking at the study overall: Following induction with anti-thymocyte globulin, all recipients were given tacrolimus and steroids for approximately 3 years.

CDR3 length equals 14 residues. The ends were cut back, 1 base at V and 4 bases at J, with 9 bases in the middle. The germline gives CDR1 SGHAT, CDR2 FQNNGV. Notes on the study in general: Allografts from individuals with graft-donor T cell macrochimerism displayed high graft-versus-host to host-versus-graft clonal ratios. Investigators detected GvH clones in recipient marrow, with some emerging earlier in ileum or blood. The study associated peak circulating GvH clone levels with early post-transplant HvG declines.

The chain has TRBV11-2 and TRBJ2-3; possibly TRBD1 or TRBD2 for D (6 bases each). The source was ileum tissue, collected roughly 200 days after intestinal transplant. This TCR came from a human patient who received an intestinal transplant, so some T cells may come from the graft donor. The DNA of the CDR3 is TGTGCCAGCAGCTTAGTCGGGGGCGCAGATACGCAGTATTTT. The encoded protein is CASSLVGGADTQYF.